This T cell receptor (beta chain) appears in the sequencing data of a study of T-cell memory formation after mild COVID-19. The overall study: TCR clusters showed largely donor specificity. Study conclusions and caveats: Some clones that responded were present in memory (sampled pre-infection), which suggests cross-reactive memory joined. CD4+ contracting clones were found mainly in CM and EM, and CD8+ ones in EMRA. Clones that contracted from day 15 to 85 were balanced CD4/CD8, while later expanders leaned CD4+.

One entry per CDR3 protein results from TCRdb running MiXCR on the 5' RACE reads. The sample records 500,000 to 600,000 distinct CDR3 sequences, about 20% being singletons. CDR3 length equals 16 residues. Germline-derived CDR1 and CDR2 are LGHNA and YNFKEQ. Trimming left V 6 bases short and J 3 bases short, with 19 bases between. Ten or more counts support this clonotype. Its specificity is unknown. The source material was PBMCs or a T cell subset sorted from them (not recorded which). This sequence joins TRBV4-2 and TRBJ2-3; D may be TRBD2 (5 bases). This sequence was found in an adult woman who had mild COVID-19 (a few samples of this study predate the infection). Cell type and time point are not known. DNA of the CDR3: TGTGCCAGCAGTCGAGACTTCCGGGGAGTGACAGATACGCAGTATTTT. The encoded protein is CASSRDFRGVTDTQYF.